The 16 T cell receptor beta chains given below trace back to one sample, sequenced in a study of metastatic and nonmetastatic thyroid tumors. No treatment of any kind had been given to any patient before thyroid surgery. Through MiXCR, TCRdb re-clonotyped the PCR reads. The table records about 64,000 clones, less than 5% of them present only once. The sample was blood. The source of these receptors is a female donor with papillary thyroid cancer or a benign thyroid nodule (not recorded which). Some clones in this sample may be carry-over from other donors' samples.

This clone was seen only a few times. A clone one base away is much larger, so this may be a read error. CDR3 coding DNA: TGTGCCTGGAGTGGGGGTCTAGGACAGGCTAGCCCCTACAATGAGCAGTTCTTC. The encoded protein is CAWSGGLGQASPYNEQFF. V is TRBV30 and J is TRBJ2-1; 7 bases map to TRBD1. The CDR3 contains 18 residues. The J segment lost 2 bases and the V segment lost 1 base, leaving 14 bases of the junction unmatched. Germline V gives CDR1 GTSNPN, CDR2 SVGIG (reference sequence).

This clone was seen only a few times. V and J are TRBV6-1 and TRBJ1-6; D is unclear. Looked up from germline, CDR1 is MNHNS and CDR2 is SASEGT. CDR3 length equals 17 residues. V gave up 5 bases and J gave up 0 bases, with 14 bases separating them. This CDR3 reads CASSQFPASSYNSPLHF. As DNA, the CDR3 is TGTGCCAGCAGTCAATTCCCAGCGAGCTCCTATAATTCACCCCTCCACTTT.

About this clone: Sequence at one end of the junction differs from germline and may be a read error. The chain employs TRBV6-2 or TRBV6-3 and TRBJ1-5; D is ambiguous. The CDR3 has 14 amino acids. CDR1 and CDR2 (germline): MNHEY, SVGEGT. CDR3 residues: CASNYSGGHQPQHF. Written as DNA, the CDR3 is TGTGCCAGCAATTACTCTGGCGGCCATCAGCCCCAGCATTTT.

This clone was found many times. This chain links TRBV14 with TRBJ2-3; no reliable D call. CDR1 SGHDN and CDR2 FVKESK come from the germline V gene. V lost 3 bases, J lost 5 bases, and 3 bases lay in between. The length of the CDR3 is 11 residues. The CDR3 nucleotides are TGTGCCAGCAGCCAGCTAGATACGCAGTATTTT. Its protein is CASSQLDTQYF. Using reference TRBV14 and TRBJ2-3 for the parts outside the CDR3, the full variable domain is EAGVTQFPSHSVIEKGQTVTLRCDPISGHDNLYWYRRVMGKEIKFLLHFVKESKQDESGMPNNRFLAERTGGTYSTLKVQPAELEDSGVYFCASSQLDTQYFGPGTRLTVL.

The sample holds a few counts of this clone. CDR3 nucleotides: TGTGCCAGCAGTGCGGACTCAACCACAGATACGCAGTATTTT. Protein sequence: CASSADSTTDTQYF. The chain uses TRBV6-2 or TRBV6-3 and TRBJ2-3; D possibly corresponds to TRBD2 (5 bases). V shed 5 bases and J shed 2 bases, with 11 bases lying between them. Germline V gene sequence: CDR1 MNHEY, CDR2 SVGEGT. The CDR3 has 14 residues.

This clone has a count of ten or more. V and J are TRBV9 and TRBJ1-6, with D possibly TRBD1 on 5 matching bases. Germline V lookup: CDR1 SGDLS, CDR2 YYNGEE. Trimming shortened V by 0 bases and J by 7 bases, and 11 bases separated the two germline ends. This CDR3 region has 15 residues. CDR3: CASSVGWGGNSPLHF. The CDR3 coding sequence is TGTGCCAGCAGCGTAGGTTGGGGGGGAAATTCACCCCTCCACTTT.

This clone was detected a few times. A much larger clonotype is one base distant, so this may be a read error. This rearrangement joins TRBV10-3 to TRBJ1-4, with TRBD1 identical over 7 bases. CDR3 length: 13 residues. Germline V CDR1 and CDR2: ENHRY, SYGVKD. The CDR3 DNA follows: TGTGTGACAGGGAAGGGAGCTAATGAAAAACTGTTTTTT. As protein: CVTGKGANEKLFF.

Turning to this clone: This could be a read error, since a much larger clone is one nucleotide away. This sequence joins TRBV20-1 and TRBJ2-5; D uncertain. The germline gives CDR1 DFQATT, CDR2 SNEGSKA (reference sequence). This CDR3 is 12 amino acids long. CDR3 DNA sequence: TGCAGGGCTAGAGCCCTAGGCGGGACCCAGTACTTC. Its translation is CRARALGGTQYF.

The J gene is TRBJ2-2, the V gene TRBV12-3 or TRBV12-4; D call uncertain. The CDR3 has 16 amino acids. Trimming cost V 0 bases and J 2 bases, with 10 bases left between them. As DNA, the CDR3 is TGTGCCAGCAGTTTAGCGCGTACTCCAAACACCGGGGAGCTGTTTTTT. Its translation is CASSLARTPNTGELFF.

This clone came up many times. CDR3 sequence reads: CSAPAGTYNSPLHF. The CDR3, as DNA: TGCAGTGCCCCCGCCGGGACCTATAATTCACCCCTCCACTTT. The chain joins TRBV20-1 to TRBJ1-6; D is unresolved. The V end was cut by 6 bases, the J end by 2 bases, with 11 bases between. Germline values: CDR1 DFQATT, CDR2 SNEGSKA (reference sequence). The CDR3 totals 14 residues.

This clone was detected a few times. V usage is TRBV6-9 and J usage is TRBJ1-2, with unresolved D. V was trimmed by 3 bases and J by 9 bases, leaving 11 bases between them. This CDR3 region has 12 residues. Germline V gene data show CDR1 as MNHGY and CDR2 as SVAAGI. The CDR3 protein is CASSYEGCCYTF. The DNA for the CDR3 is TGTGCCAGCAGTTACGAAGGATGTTGCTACACCTTC.

This clone was counted only a few times. The J gene is TRBJ2-3, the V gene TRBV6-2 or TRBV6-3; 16 bases are a match to TRBD2. Germline loops: CDR1 MNHEY, CDR2 SVGEGT. The CDR3 runs to 19 residues. V was clipped by 5 bases and J by 5 bases; unmatched bases: 13. The DNA for the CDR3 is TGTGCCAGCAGTAATCAACCGGGACTAGCGGGAGGGGGAGTAGATACGCAGTATTTT. Its protein is CASSNQPGLAGGGVDTQYF.

As for this clone: Germline and junction disagree at one end, which may indicate a read error. The rearrangement links TRBV19 to TRBJ2-3; possible D gene TRBD1, 5 bases. Per germline, CDR1 LNHDA and CDR2 SQIVND (reference sequence). This CDR3 has 12 residues. The CDR3 is CASNIGADTQYF. The DNA of the CDR3 is TGTGCCAGTAATATAGGGGCAGATACGCAGTATTTT. Filled out from reference TRBV19 and TRBJ2-3, the complete variable domain reads DGGITQSPKYLFRKEGQNVTLSCEQNLNHDAMYWYRQDPGQGLRLIYYSQIVNDFQKGDIAEGYSVSREKKESFPLTVTSAQKNPTAFYLCASNIGADTQYFGPGTRLTVL.

This clone was recorded at least ten times. The V and J genes are TRBV24-1 and TRBJ2-1, with 8 bases aligning to TRBD2. The germline V gene has CDR1 KGHDR and CDR2 SFDVKD. The CDR3 is made up of 13 amino acids. J was trimmed by 1 base and V by 9 bases; bases with no gene match: 1. The CDR3 protein is CATSSGSYNEQFF. CDR3 DNA: TGTGCCACCTCTAGCGGGTCCTACAATGAGCAGTTCTTC.

In this sample, this clone turned up many times. Other DNA sequences in this specimen translate into the identical CDR3. The chain joins TRBV10-2 to TRBJ2-4; TRBD2 aligns across 7 bases. Germline CDR1 is WSHSY and CDR2 is SAAADI. This CDR3 has 15 amino acids. Trimming cost V 4 bases and J 8 bases; bases outside gene matches: 11. CDR3 bases: TGCGCCAGCAGTGGCGCGGGAGCCCTCCGGGACATTCAGTACTTC. This codes for CASSGAGALRDIQYF.

This clone was seen ten or more times. Since a much larger clone is just one base distant, this may be a read error. Different DNA sequences within this sample yield the same CDR3. J is TRBJ2-6 and V is TRBV27; D is possibly TRBD1 (5 bases). The CDR3 has 21 amino acids. V gave up 2 bases and J gave up 4 bases, with 27 bases separating them. CDR1 and CDR2 (germline): MNHEY, SMNVEV (reference sequence). The CDR3 loop reads CASSLKGYVSYLTSGANVLTF. The DNA of the CDR3 is TGTGCCAGCAGTTTAAAGGGGTATGTCAGCTACCTAACCTCCGGGGCCAACGTCCTGACTTTC.